This TCR beta chain appears in the sequencing data of a study of blood T cell repertoires in COVID-19 (dated by TCRdb to 2018 to 2021). Background for the entire study: Collaborator samples came from the United States, Italy and Spain and covered acute and convalescent phases of COVID-19. A de-identified subject ID, COVID-19 status, age in years and sex were almost always included in the sample metadata. Deeply sampled blood TCRbeta repertoires from subjects exposed to, actively infected with, or recovered from COVID-19 were included in the dataset. The prospective study material was composed of cDNA or gDNA derived from T cells, B-cell-depleted T cells, or PBMCs. The samples were drawn from the first 160 participants of the ongoing ImmuneRACE study and from 1,254 subjects provided by 6 global collaborators. Where available, HLA class I and class II types were taken from metadata supplied by the sample provider and were not determined by assay-based typing. The repertoires were released in a freely available public database intended as a resource for research on the immune response to SARS-CoV-2.

The immunoSEQ Assay, a bias-controlled multiplex PCR, was used to amplify TCRbeta CDR3 regions from genomic DNA. The authors' pipeline ran thus. The number of nucleated cells in each sample was estimated from the amplification of reference gene primers within the assay. To quantify the absolute abundance of each unique TCRbeta CDR3 rearrangement, sequence reads were collapsed and filtered. For each sample, productive Simpson clonality was calculated as the square root of Simpson's diversity index across productive rearrangements. Drawn from immuneACCESS, this table holds only the in-frame rearrangements with V and J called that TCRdb kept. Clones are partly lost; checked studies trace under half to an unresolved V gene and leave the rest unexplained. V, J and clone size reflect that table, while D and trimming were determined from the DNA. The table for this sample lists approximately 500,000 clones; roughly nine tenths of them were counted only once. Of the sample, about 1% is held by the ten largest clones.

Broad study findings and their caveats: Clinical and demographic metadata were provided uncurated, with the amount varying by source and participant.

V is cut by 6 bases and J by 2 bases, and the space between the germline ends is 7 bases. The germline V gene gives CDR1 as MRHNA and CDR2 as SNTAGT. The CDR3 covers 12 residues, taking in both the cysteine and the phenylalanine. The entry retains the CDR3 DNA only, 36 bases that are in frame from base 1. At one collaborating source in Seattle, patients were enrolled during active infection and were followed longitudinally through the course of disease. Collaborating institutions collected whole blood in K2EDTA tubes following their own protocols. For TCRbeta analysis, collaborators shipped samples as frozen whole blood, isolated PBMCs, or DNA extracted from either of those sample types. This clone was seen a few times. Its antigen remains unidentified. Base qualities were left out, and no much larger clone turns up one base away.

The source of this sequence is a man between 18 and 35 years old with COVID-19, enrolled during active disease. The sequence is built from TRBV6-4 and TRBJ1-2; the D gene is perhaps TRBD1, on 6 matching bases. Material for sequencing was peripheral blood. The nucleotides read TGTGCCAGCAGCCAGGGGAACTATGGCTACACCTTC. Its translation is CASSQGNYGYTF.